This entry features one TCR beta chain sequence. Its antigen is undetermined. The sample comes from a study of CD8+CD57+ T cells in acquired aplastic anemia. Study-wide context: The study obtained an average of around 3.4 ug of DNA from sorted CD4+ and CD8+ cells. Study-level results: Patients shared about 30 CD8+ CDR3 sequences with controls.

CDR3 length: 14 amino acids. J gave up 3 bases and V 6 bases, and 11 bases lay outside the gene matches. Germline V CDR1 and CDR2: SQVTM, ANQGSEA. Selection for sequencing was limited to patients who had shown CD8+CD57+ cell expansion by flow cytometry. Among the patients, all had severe acquired aplastic anemia. No patient had been given any therapy when blood was sampled. The use of genomic DNA as template underpinned the TCR beta VDJ and CDR3 profiling. TCRdb fed the reads into MiXCR, producing one record per CDR3 protein. This table has around 170,000 distinct CDR3 sequences, 40% to 55% appearing once.

J is TRBJ2-7 and V is TRBV29-1; 7 bases are a match to TRBD1. The receptor comes from a human donor with aplastic anemia. Sequencing was carried out using sorted CD4+, CD8+, or CD8+CD57+ T cells (not recorded which) from PBMCs. The chain's CDR3 is CSVAGTDVDYEQYF. In DNA, the CDR3 is TGCAGCGTCGCCGGGACAGATGTAGACTACGAGCAGTACTTC.